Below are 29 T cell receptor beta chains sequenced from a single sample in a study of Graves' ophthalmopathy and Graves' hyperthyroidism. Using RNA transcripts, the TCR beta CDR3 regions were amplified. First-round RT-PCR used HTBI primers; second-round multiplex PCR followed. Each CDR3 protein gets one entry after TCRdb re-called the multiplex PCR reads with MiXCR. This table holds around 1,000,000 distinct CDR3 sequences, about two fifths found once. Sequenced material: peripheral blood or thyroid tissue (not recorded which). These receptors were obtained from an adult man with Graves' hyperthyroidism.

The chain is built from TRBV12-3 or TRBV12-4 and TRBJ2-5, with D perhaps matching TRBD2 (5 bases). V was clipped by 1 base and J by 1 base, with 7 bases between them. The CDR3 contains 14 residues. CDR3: CASSLVRAQETQYF. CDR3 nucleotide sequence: TGTGCCAGCAGTTTAGTGCGGGCCCAAGAGACCCAGTACTTC.

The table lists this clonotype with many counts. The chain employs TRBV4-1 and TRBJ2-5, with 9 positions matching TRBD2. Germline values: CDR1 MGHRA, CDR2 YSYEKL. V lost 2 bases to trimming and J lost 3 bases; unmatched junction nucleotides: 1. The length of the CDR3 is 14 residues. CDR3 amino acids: CASSQRLAEETQYF. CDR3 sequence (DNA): TGCGCCAGCAGCCAACGACTAGCGGAAGAGACCCAGTACTTC.

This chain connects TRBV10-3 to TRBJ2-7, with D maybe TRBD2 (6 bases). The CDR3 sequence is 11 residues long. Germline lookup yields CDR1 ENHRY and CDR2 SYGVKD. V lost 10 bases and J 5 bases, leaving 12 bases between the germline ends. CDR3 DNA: TGTGCCACCGCGGGATTCGACGAGCAGTACTTC. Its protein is CATAGFDEQYF.

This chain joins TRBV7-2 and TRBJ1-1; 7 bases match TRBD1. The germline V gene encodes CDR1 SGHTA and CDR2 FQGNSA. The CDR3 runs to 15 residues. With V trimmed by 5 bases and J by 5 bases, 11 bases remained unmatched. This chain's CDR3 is CASSRARGALTEAFF. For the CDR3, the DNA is TGTGCCAGCAGCAGAGCCAGGGGGGCTTTAACTGAAGCTTTCTTT.

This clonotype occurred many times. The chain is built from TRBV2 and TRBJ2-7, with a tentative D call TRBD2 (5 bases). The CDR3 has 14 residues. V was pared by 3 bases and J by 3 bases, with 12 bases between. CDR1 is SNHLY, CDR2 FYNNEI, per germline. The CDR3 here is CASSEPRGDYEQYF. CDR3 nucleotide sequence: TGTGCCAGCAGTGAGCCTCGGGGAGACTACGAGCAGTACTTC.

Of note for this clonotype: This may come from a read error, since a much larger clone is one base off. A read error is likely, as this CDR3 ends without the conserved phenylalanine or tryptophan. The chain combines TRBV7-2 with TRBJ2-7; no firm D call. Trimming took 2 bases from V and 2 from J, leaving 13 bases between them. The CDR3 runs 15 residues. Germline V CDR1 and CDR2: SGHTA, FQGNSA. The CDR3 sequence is CASSLTANTAYEQYC. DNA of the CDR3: TGTGCCAGCAGCTTAACGGCAAATACCGCCTACGAGCAGTACTGC.

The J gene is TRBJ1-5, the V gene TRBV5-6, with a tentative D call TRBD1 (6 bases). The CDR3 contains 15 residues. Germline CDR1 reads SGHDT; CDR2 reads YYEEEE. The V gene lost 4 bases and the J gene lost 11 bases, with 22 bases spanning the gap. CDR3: CASSPGERGSWAQHF. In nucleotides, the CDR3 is TGTGCCAGCAGCCCCGGGGAGAGGGGGAGTTGGGCCCAGCATTTT.

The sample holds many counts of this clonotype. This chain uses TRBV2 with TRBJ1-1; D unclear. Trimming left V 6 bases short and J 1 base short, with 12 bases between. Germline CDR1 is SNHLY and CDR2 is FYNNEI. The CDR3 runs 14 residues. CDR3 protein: CASRMEWGNTEAFF. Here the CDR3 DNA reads TGTGCCAGCAGGATGGAGTGGGGGAACACTGAAGCTTTCTTT.

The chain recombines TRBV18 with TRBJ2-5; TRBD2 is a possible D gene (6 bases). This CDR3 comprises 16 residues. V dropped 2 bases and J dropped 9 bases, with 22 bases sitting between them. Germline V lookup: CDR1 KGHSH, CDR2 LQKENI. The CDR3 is CASSPNLGRGWEAQYF. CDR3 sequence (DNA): TGTGCCAGCTCACCAAATCTTGGCAGAGGATGGGAGGCCCAGTACTTC.

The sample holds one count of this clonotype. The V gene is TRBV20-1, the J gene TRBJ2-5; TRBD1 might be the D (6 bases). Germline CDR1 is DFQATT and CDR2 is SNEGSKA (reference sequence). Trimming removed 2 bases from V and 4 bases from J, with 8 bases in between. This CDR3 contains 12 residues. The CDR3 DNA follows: TGCAGTGCTAGACAGGGGAGAGAGACCCAGTACTTC. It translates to CSARQGRETQYF.

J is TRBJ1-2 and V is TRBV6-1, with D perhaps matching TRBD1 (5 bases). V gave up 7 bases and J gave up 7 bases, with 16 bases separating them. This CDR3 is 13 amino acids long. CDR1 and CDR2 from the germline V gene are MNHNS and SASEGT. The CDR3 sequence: CASNVQESGGYTF. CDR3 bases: TGTGCCAGCAACGTACAGGAATCGGGTGGCTACACCTTC.

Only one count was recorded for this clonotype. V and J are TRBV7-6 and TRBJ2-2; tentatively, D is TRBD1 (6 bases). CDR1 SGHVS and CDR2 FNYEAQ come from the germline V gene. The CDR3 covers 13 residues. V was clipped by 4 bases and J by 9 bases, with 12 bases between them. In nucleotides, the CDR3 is TGTGCCAGCAGCTCGTACCGGGACAGGGAGCTGTTTTTT. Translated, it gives CASSSYRDRELFF.

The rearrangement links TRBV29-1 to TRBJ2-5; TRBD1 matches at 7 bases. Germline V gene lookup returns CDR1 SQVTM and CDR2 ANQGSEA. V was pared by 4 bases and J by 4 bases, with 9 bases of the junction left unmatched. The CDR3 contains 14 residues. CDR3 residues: CSVARQGGVETQYF. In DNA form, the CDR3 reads TGCAGCGTTGCCCGACAGGGTGGTGTAGAGACCCAGTACTTC.

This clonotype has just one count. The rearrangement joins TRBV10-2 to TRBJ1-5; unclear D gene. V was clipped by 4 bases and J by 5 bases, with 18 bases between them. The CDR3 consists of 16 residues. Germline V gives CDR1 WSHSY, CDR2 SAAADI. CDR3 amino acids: CASSAQTAPGYQPQHF. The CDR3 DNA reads TGCGCCAGCAGTGCCCAGACCGCTCCCGGTTATCAGCCCCAGCATTTT.

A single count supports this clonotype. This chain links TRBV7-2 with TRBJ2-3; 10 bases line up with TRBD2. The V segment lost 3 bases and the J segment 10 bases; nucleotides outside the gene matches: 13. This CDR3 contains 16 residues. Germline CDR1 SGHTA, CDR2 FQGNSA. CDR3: CASSFSGGRSSPPQYF. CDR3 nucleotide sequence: TGTGCCAGCAGCTTTAGCGGGGGGCGCTCTTCCCCTCCGCAGTATTTT.

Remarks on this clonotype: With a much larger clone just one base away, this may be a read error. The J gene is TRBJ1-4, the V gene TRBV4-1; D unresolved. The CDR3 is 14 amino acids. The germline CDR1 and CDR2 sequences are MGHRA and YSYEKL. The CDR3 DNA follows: TGCGCCAGCAGCCAGAAAGCAACTAATGAAAAACTGGTTTTT. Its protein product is CASSQKATNEKLVF.

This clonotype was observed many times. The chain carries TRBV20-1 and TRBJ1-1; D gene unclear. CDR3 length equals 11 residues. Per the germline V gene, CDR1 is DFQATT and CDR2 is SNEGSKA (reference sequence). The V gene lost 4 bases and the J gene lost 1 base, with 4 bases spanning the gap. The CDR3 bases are TGCAGTGCTAAGAAGAACACTGAAGCTTTCTTT. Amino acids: CSAKKNTEAFF.

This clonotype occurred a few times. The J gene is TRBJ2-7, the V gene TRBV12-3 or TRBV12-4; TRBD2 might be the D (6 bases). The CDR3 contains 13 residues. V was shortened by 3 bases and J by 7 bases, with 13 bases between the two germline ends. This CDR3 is CASSFGRAGEQYF. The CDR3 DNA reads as TGTGCCAGCAGTTTCGGACGGGCGGGGGAGCAGTACTTC.

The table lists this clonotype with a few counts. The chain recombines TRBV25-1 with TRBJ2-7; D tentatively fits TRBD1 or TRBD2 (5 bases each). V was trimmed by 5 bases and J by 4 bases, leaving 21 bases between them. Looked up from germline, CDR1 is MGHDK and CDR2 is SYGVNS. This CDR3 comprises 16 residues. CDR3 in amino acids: CASSLKWGSGRYEQYF. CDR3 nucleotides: TGTGCCAGCAGTTTAAAGTGGGGGTCCGGTCGATACGAGCAGTACTTC.

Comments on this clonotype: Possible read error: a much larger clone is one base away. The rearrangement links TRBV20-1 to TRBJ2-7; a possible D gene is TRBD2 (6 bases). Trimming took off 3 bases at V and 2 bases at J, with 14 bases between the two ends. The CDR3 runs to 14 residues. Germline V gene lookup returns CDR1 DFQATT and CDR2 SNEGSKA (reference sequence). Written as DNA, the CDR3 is TGCAGTGCTAGTCAGGAAGCGGGCACCTACGAGCAGTACTTC. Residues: CSASQEAGTYEQYF.

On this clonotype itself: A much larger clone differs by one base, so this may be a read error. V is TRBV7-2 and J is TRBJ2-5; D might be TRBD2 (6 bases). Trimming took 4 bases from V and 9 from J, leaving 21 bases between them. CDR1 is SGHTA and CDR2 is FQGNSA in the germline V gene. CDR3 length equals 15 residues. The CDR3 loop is CASSSPGRRALPQYF. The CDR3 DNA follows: TGTGCCAGCAGCTCCCCAGGGAGGCGGGCATTGCCCCAGTACTTC.

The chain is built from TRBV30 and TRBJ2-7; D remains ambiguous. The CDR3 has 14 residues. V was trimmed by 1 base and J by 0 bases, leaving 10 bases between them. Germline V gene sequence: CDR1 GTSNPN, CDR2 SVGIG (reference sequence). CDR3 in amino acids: CAWSGADISYEQYF. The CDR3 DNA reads TGTGCCTGGAGTGGGGCCGACATCTCCTACGAGCAGTACTTC. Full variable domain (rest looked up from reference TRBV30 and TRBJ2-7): SQTIHQWPATLVQPVGSPLSLECTVEGTSNPNLYWYRQAAGRGLQLLFYSVGIGQISSEVPQNLSASRPQDRQFILSSKKLLLSDSGFYLCAWSGADISYEQYFGPGTRLTVT.

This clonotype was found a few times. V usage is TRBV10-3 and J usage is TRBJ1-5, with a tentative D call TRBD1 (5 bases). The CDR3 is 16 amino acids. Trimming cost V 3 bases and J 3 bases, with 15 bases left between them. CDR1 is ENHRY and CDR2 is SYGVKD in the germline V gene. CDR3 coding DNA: TGTGCCATCAGTGACCGCAACATTGGGGCCAATCAGCCCCAGCATTTT. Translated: CAISDRNIGANQPQHF.

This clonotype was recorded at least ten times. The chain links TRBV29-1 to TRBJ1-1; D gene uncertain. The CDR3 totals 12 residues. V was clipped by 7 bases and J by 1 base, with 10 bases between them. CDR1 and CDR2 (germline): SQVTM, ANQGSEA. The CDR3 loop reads CSGQESNTEAFF. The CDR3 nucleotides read TGCAGCGGGCAGGAGTCGAACACTGAAGCTTTCTTT. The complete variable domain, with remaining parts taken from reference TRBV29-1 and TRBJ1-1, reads SAVISQKPSRDICQRGTSLTIQCQVDSQVTMMFWYRQQPGQSLTLIATANQGSEATYESGFVIDKFPISRPNLTFSTLTVSNMSPEDSSIYLCSGQESNTEAFFGQGTRLTVV.

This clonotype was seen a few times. CDR3 protein: CASSDVQGASYEQYF. DNA for the CDR3: TGTGCCAGCAGCGACGTCCAGGGGGCAAGCTACGAGCAGTACTTC. The chain employs TRBV5-6 and TRBJ2-7; 8 bases are shared with TRBD1. Trimming removed 4 bases from V and 3 bases from J; junction bases left unmatched: 9. Germline assignment: CDR1 SGHDT and CDR2 YYEEEE. The CDR3 has 15 amino acids.

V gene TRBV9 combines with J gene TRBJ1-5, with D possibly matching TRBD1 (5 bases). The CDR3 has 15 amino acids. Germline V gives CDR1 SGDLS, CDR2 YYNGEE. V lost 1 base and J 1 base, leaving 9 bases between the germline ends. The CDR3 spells CASSVTGLSNQPQHF. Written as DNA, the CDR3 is TGTGCCAGCAGCGTAACAGGATTAAGCAATCAGCCCCAGCATTTT.

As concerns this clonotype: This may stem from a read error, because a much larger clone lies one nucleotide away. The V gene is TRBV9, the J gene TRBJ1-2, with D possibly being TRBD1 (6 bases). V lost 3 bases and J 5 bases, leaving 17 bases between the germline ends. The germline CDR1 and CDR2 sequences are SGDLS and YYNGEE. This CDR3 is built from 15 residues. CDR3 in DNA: TGTGCCAGCAGCGGGGAGACAGGCTTCGTATATGGCTACACCTTC. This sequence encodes CASSGETGFVYGYTF.

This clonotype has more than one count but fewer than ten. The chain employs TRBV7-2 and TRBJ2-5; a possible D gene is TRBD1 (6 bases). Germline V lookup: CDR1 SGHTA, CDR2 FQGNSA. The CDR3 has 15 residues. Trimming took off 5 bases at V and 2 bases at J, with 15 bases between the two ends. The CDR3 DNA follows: TGTGCCAGCAGCCCATCTGACAGGCGACAAGAGACCCAGTACTTC. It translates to CASSPSDRRQETQYF.

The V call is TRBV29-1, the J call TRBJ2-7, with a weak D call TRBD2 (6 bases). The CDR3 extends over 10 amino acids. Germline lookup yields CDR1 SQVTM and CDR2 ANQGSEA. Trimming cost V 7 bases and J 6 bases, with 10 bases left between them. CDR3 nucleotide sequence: TGCAGCGCGGGGGACGGCGAGCAGTACTTC. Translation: CSAGDGEQYF.